The 31 T cell receptor beta chains below were found in one sample sequenced in a study of T-cell reconstitution after alpha-beta-depleted transplantation in children. As it was prepared, the TCRbeta library received unique molecular identifiers. Each CDR3 protein gets one entry after TCRdb re-called the PCR reads with MiXCR. The sample holds approximately 490,000 distinct CDR3 sequences, around 12% seen once. The sequenced sample was PBMCs from the stem cell graft donor, obtained from the stem cell graft. These receptors came from a human donor who donated a stem cell graft to a child with combined immunodeficiency.

The CDR3 loop reads CASSFQGAWGTEAFF. The DNA for the CDR3 is TGTGCCAGCAGCTTCCAGGGAGCCTGGGGCACTGAAGCTTTCTTT. The rearrangement joins TRBV12-3 or TRBV12-4 to TRBJ1-1; D perhaps matches TRBD1 (5 bases). V lost 6 bases and J 4 bases, leaving 18 bases between the germline ends. The CDR3 contains 15 residues.

This clonotype was observed many times. J is TRBJ2-7 and V is TRBV9, with 10 bases that match TRBD2. This CDR3 is built from 14 residues. Germline CDR1 and CDR2: SGDLS and YYNGEE. V gave up 3 bases and J gave up 2 bases; unmatched junction bases: 2. CDR3 nucleotides: TGTGCCAGCAGCGCAGGGACTAGCGCCTACGAGCAGTACTTC. This translates into CASSAGTSAYEQYF.

This clonotype appeared many times. The genes are TRBV3-1 and TRBJ2-5; D is undetermined. The germline V gene encodes CDR1 LGHDT and CDR2 YNNKEL (reference sequence). The V gene lost 4 bases and the J gene lost 5 bases, with 8 bases spanning the gap. This CDR3 has 12 amino acids. As DNA, the CDR3 is TGTGCCAGCAGCCCTTTTCAGGAGACCCAGTACTTC. It is translated as CASSPFQETQYF.

This chain joins TRBV5-1 and TRBJ2-5; D possibly corresponds to TRBD2 (6 bases). From germline, CDR1 is SGHRS and CDR2 YFSETQ. This CDR3 region has 13 residues. V was clipped by 4 bases and J by 4 bases, with 11 bases between them. The CDR3 DNA is TGCGCCAGCAGCCACTCCGGGGGAGAGACCCAGTACTTC. Protein sequence: CASSHSGGETQYF.

In this sample, this clonotype turned up many times. The V gene is TRBV10-3, the J gene TRBJ2-7, with 7 nucleotides matching TRBD1. CDR3 length equals 15 residues. The trim removed 4 bases at V and 6 bases at J, leaving 12 bases unmatched. Germline CDR1 ENHRY, CDR2 SYGVKD. CDR3: CAISGQTGPQLEQYF. CDR3 nucleotides: TGTGCCATCAGTGGCCAGACAGGGCCCCAGCTCGAGCAGTACTTC.

This clonotype was seen many times. V gene TRBV5-6 combines with J gene TRBJ2-7; D unresolved. The V gene's germline CDR1 is SGHDT and CDR2 YYEEEE. The CDR3 runs to 13 residues. Trimming pared 1 base from V and 3 bases from J, leaving 8 bases between. In DNA form, the CDR3 reads TGTGCCAGCAGCTTGCCTGGCGGCTACGAGCAGTACTTC. Translating gives CASSLPGGYEQYF. Based on the CDR3 plus reference TRBV5-6 and TRBJ2-7, the full variable domain is DAGVTQSPTHLIKTRGQQVTLRCSPKSGHDTVSWYQQALGQGPQFIFQYYEEEERQRGNFPDRFSGHQFPNYSSELNVNALLLGDSALYLCASSLPGGYEQYFGPGTRLTVT.

This clonotype came up many times. J is TRBJ2-7 and V is TRBV7-2, with TRBD2 identical over 9 bases. CDR3 length equals 15 residues. From germline, CDR1 is SGHTA and CDR2 FQGNSA. J gave up 3 bases and V 2 bases, and 5 bases lay outside the gene matches. The DNA for the CDR3 is TGTGCCAGCAGCTTAATGGGGACTAGCAGCTACGAGCAGTACTTC. Translation: CASSLMGTSSYEQYF. Filled out from reference TRBV7-2 and TRBJ2-7, the complete variable domain reads GAGVSQSPSNKVTEKGKDVELRCDPISGHTALYWYRQSLGQGLEFLIYFQGNSAPDKSGLPSDRFSAERTGGSVSTLTIQRTQQEDSAVYLCASSLMGTSSYEQYFGPGTRLTVT.

Many counts were recorded for this clonotype. The V gene is TRBV10-3, the J gene TRBJ2-5, with 7 bases identical to TRBD1. The CDR3 contains 14 residues. CDR1 ENHRY and CDR2 SYGVKD come from the germline V gene. J gave up 5 bases and V 0 bases, and 3 bases lay outside the gene matches. The CDR3 DNA sequence: TGTGCCATCAGTGAGTCGTTGACAGGGGAGACCCAGTACTTC. Translated: CAISESLTGETQYF.

This clonotype was observed a few times. This rearrangement joins TRBV9 to TRBJ2-1; tentative D call: TRBD2 (5 bases). The germline CDR1 and CDR2 sequences are SGDLS and YYNGEE. The germline V and J ends were trimmed by 0 bases and 7 bases, with 11 bases remaining between them. CDR3 length: 14 residues. CDR3 DNA: TGTGCCAGCAGCGTAGATAACCCGGGGAATGAGCAGTTCTTC. This gives the protein CASSVDNPGNEQFF.

The genes are TRBV6-2 or TRBV6-3 and TRBJ2-2; D is unclear. The CDR3 is 15 amino acids. CDR1 MNHEY and CDR2 SVGEGT come from the germline V gene. Trimming removed 2 bases from V and 2 bases from J, with 9 bases in between. The DNA of the CDR3 is TGTGCCAGCAGTTACCTCCGGGCCAACACCGGGGAGCTGTTTTTT. As protein: CASSYLRANTGELFF.

The CDR3 DNA is TGTGCCAGCAGCTTAGCGAGACTGGACAGCTCCTACAATGAGCAGTTCTTC. It codes for CASSLARLDSSYNEQFF. The chain couples TRBV7-9 to TRBJ2-1; tentatively, D is TRBD1 (6 bases). Looked up from germline, CDR1 is SEHNR and CDR2 is FQNEAQ (reference sequence). This CDR3 has 17 residues. The ends were cut back, 0 bases at V and 0 bases at J, with 12 bases in the middle.

This chain connects TRBV27 to TRBJ2-1; D is unresolved. Germline V gene sequence: CDR1 MNHEY, CDR2 SMNVEV (reference sequence). The CDR3 has 15 residues. V was trimmed by 2 bases and J by 6 bases, leaving 14 bases between them. CDR3 in DNA: TGTGCCAGCAGTTTAGGCATGGCCGTTGTCAATGAGCAGTTCTTC. It codes for CASSLGMAVVNEQFF.

This clonotype was counted a few times. In nucleotides, the CDR3 is TGTGCCAGCAGCCGGGACAGGAACGGCAATCAGCCCCAGCATTTT. Translation gives CASSRDRNGNQPQHF. The chain is built from TRBV6-1 and TRBJ1-5, with TRBD1 identical over 8 bases. V lost 6 bases and J lost 2; bases outside the gene matches: 6. CDR1 is MNHNS and CDR2 is SASEGT in the germline V gene. CDR3 size: 15 residues.

The chain couples TRBV6-2 or TRBV6-3 to TRBJ2-2; a weak D match, TRBD1 (7 bases). Between the trimmed V and J ends, which lost 4 bases and 4 bases, there was a span of 19 bases. This CDR3 comprises 17 residues. Germline CDR1 MNHEY, CDR2 SVGEGT. The CDR3, as DNA: TGTGCCAGCAGTTCCCATGGGGGGACAGAAGGCACCGGGGAGCTGTTTTTT. Protein: CASSSHGGTEGTGELFF.

Ten or more counts support this clonotype. The J gene is TRBJ2-3, the V gene TRBV7-2; TRBD1 matches at 10 bases. CDR1 is SGHTA, CDR2 FQGNSA, per germline. The CDR3 has 16 amino acids. The V gene end was trimmed by 4 bases and the J gene end by 1 base; junction bases not matched to a gene: 5. CDR3 nucleotide sequence: TGTGCCAGCAGCTCGCGACAGGGGGCTGGCACAGATACGCAGTATTTT. It translates to CASSSRQGAGTDTQYF.

CDR3 DNA: TGTGCCAGCAGTTACGACAGGGGGCGCTCGGATGAGCAGTTCTTC. Translating gives CASSYDRGRSDEQFF. The chain recombines TRBV6-2 or TRBV6-3 with TRBJ2-1; TRBD1 matches 10 bases. V gave up 2 bases and J gave up 8 bases; unmatched junction bases: 6. CDR1 is MNHEY, CDR2 SVGEGT, per germline. The CDR3 spans 15 residues.

This clonotype is a singleton in its sample. The chain recombines TRBV5-6 with TRBJ2-7; D is unresolved. V was shortened by 4 bases and J by 3 bases, with 14 bases between the two germline ends. CDR3 length: 14 amino acids. Per germline, CDR1 SGHDT and CDR2 YYEEEE. CDR3 residues: CASSPTIGRYEQYF. In DNA, the CDR3 is TGTGCCAGCAGCCCCACTATAGGGCGCTACGAGCAGTACTTC.

The V call is TRBV7-3, the J call TRBJ2-1; weak D call: TRBD1 (6 bases). Germline CDR1 is SGHTA and CDR2 is FQGTGA. V lost 5 bases and J lost 8, with 13 bases in between. The CDR3 consists of 13 residues. CDR3 region: CASSKTGRYEQFF. CDR3 nucleotides: TGTGCCAGCAGCAAGACAGGTCGGTATGAGCAGTTCTTC.

This clonotype was counted ten times or more. J is TRBJ2-1 and V is TRBV10-2; D may be TRBD1 (5 bases). Germline V CDR1 and CDR2: WSHSY, SAAADI. The V end lost 3 bases, the J end lost 3 bases, and 15 bases lay between the germline ends. The CDR3 extends over 16 amino acids. CDR3: CASSDGALFLYNEQFF. Here the CDR3 DNA reads TGCGCCAGCAGTGATGGGGCGCTTTTTCTCTACAATGAGCAGTTCTTC.

This chain links TRBV30 with TRBJ2-3; the D gene is possibly TRBD2 (6 bases). CDR1 is GTSNPN, CDR2 SVGIG, per germline (reference sequence). The V end lost 2 bases, the J end lost 5 bases, and 14 bases lay between the germline ends. The CDR3 extends over 14 amino acids. The CDR3 sequence is CAWSLAARGDTQYF. Written as DNA, the CDR3 is TGTGCCTGGAGTTTAGCGGCAAGGGGAGATACGCAGTATTTT. Combining the CDR3 with reference TRBV30 and TRBJ2-3 gives the whole variable domain SQTIHQWPATLVQPVGSPLSLECTVEGTSNPNLYWYRQAAGRGLQLLFYSVGIGQISSEVPQNLSASRPQDRQFILSSKKLLLSDSGFYLCAWSLAARGDTQYFGPGTRLTVL.

V gene TRBV4-2 combines with J gene TRBJ2-6; 7 bases map to TRBD1. In germline, CDR1 is LGHNA, CDR2 YNFKEQ. J lost 0 bases, V lost 3 bases, and 8 bases had no gene match. The CDR3 spans 18 residues. The CDR3 coding sequence is TGTGCCAGCAGCCAGTACAGGGGTCGAAGCTCTGGGGCCAACGTCCTGACTTTC. Translation gives CASSQYRGRSSGANVLTF.

The V and J genes are TRBV18 and TRBJ1-2; TRBD1 matches at 8 bases. Germline loops: CDR1 KGHSH, CDR2 LQKENI. This CDR3 has 14 residues. J gave up 4 bases and V 0 bases, and 1 base lay outside the gene matches. DNA of the CDR3: TGTGCCAGCTCACCACCGACAGGGGTCTATGGCTACACCTTC. Translating gives CASSPPTGVYGYTF.

This clonotype was picked up many times. The chain links TRBV20-1 to TRBJ2-7; D is uncertain. The V end lost 5 bases, the J end lost 6 bases, and 8 bases lay between the germline ends. The CDR3 is made up of 10 amino acids. Germline V gene data show CDR1 as DFQATT and CDR2 as SNEGSKA (reference sequence). The CDR3 sequence: CSAGVREQYF. The CDR3 nucleotides are TGCAGTGCTGGGGTACGCGAGCAGTACTTC.

Many counts were recorded for this clonotype. The chain's CDR3 is CASSQVGYAGDTHSNTGELFF. Written as DNA, the CDR3 is TGTGCCAGCAGCCAAGTAGGGTACGCGGGAGATACCCATTCAAACACCGGGGAGCTGTTTTTT. V gene TRBV4-2 combines with J gene TRBJ2-2; 7 bases fit TRBD2. The J segment lost 2 bases and the V segment lost 1 base, leaving 19 bases of the junction unmatched. This CDR3 region has 21 residues. From germline, CDR1 is LGHNA and CDR2 YNFKEQ.

The J gene is TRBJ2-7, the V gene TRBV27; 7 positions match TRBD1. There are 14 residues in the CDR3. Trimming took 0 bases from V and 4 from J; bases not matched to a gene: 3. CDR1 and CDR2 (germline): MNHEY, SMNVEV (reference sequence). The CDR3, as DNA: TGTGCCAGCAGTTTATCTTTACAGGGGTACGAGCAGTACTTC. Its protein is CASSLSLQGYEQYF.

The table lists this clonotype with many counts. The chain combines TRBV7-9 with TRBJ1-1; 7 bases fit TRBD1. This CDR3 is 13 amino acids long. J was trimmed by 7 bases and V by 1 base; bases with no gene match: 3. Germline CDR1 is SEHNR and CDR2 is FQNEAQ (reference sequence). The CDR3 sequence is CASSLGRDSEAFF. CDR3 nucleotide sequence: TGTGCCAGCAGCTTAGGCCGGGACAGTGAAGCTTTCTTT. The full variable domain, with the rest looked up from reference TRBV7-9 and TRBJ1-1, is DTGVSQNPRHKITKRGQNVTFRCDPISEHNRLYWYRQTLGQGPEFLTYFQNEAQLEKSRLLSDRFSAERPKGSFSTLEIQRTEQGDSAMYLCASSLGRDSEAFFGQGTRLTVV.

The chain links TRBV20-1 to TRBJ2-1, with D unclear. The germline gives CDR1 DFQATT, CDR2 SNEGSKA (reference sequence). This CDR3 is 11 amino acids long. V was cut by 6 bases and J by 4 bases, with 7 bases left in between. CDR3 amino acids: CSALEYNEQFF. The CDR3 DNA sequence: TGCAGTGCCCTGGAATACAATGAGCAGTTCTTC.

This clonotype has ten or more counts. V and J are TRBV12-3 or TRBV12-4 and TRBJ2-1; TRBD2 aligns across 9 bases. With 4 bases clipped from V and 2 bases from J, the junction kept 15 bases outside the gene matches. The CDR3 loop spans 19 amino acids. CDR3 DNA: TGTGCCAGCAGTTCGCCGTTAGTGTCAGCGGGAGGTCCCTACAATGAGCAGTTCTTC. Protein sequence: CASSSPLVSAGGPYNEQFF.

This clonotype appeared many times. This chain uses TRBV5-1 with TRBJ2-3; tentatively, D is TRBD1 or TRBD2 (5 bases each). The germline V and J ends were trimmed by 4 bases and 2 bases, with 11 bases remaining between them. Germline V CDR1 and CDR2: SGHRS, YFSETQ. The CDR3 contains 14 residues. Here the CDR3 DNA reads TGCGCCAGCAGCGGGGGAGAGTTCACAGATACGCAGTATTTT. It yields the protein CASSGGEFTDTQYF.

The table lists this clonotype with a few counts. This sequence joins TRBV11-2 and TRBJ2-1; D possibly corresponds to TRBD2 (6 bases). The CDR3 loop spans 15 amino acids. CDR1 is SGHAT and CDR2 is FQNNGV in the germline V gene. With 1 base removed from V and 4 bases from J, the gap between germline ends came to 11 bases. In DNA, the CDR3 is TGTGCCAGCAGCTTAGGTTTTAGCGGTTACAATGAGCAGTTCTTC. This encodes CASSLGFSGYNEQFF.

V usage is TRBV9 and J usage is TRBJ1-2; 8 nucleotides agree with TRBD1. CDR1 is SGDLS, CDR2 YYNGEE, per germline. CDR3 length: 23 amino acids. J was trimmed by 3 bases and V by 4 bases; bases with no gene match: 32. In nucleotides, the CDR3 is TGTGCCAGCAGCCCTCGGGCCCGTGGTGCGCCGATGGGGGTAGGACAGGGATACTATGGCTACACCTTC. It encodes CASSPRARGAPMGVGQGYYGYTF.